The clone carrying this TCR beta chain has a count of ten or more. Its antigen is undetermined. This sample is part of a study of T-cell reconstitution after alpha-beta-depleted transplantation in children. The study's findings and limits: Where alpha-beta T cells came from about two months after transplant was reportedly several hundred expanded graft clones.

Preparation of the TCRbeta library used unique molecular identifiers. TCRdb called the PCR reads again in MiXCR, with one record for every CDR3 protein. The table lists under 750,000 distinct CDR3 sequences, 23% of them singletons. The V and J ends lost 7 bases and 0 bases respectively, with 12 bases between them. Germline values: CDR1 DFQATT, CDR2 SNEGSKA (reference sequence). There are 13 residues in the CDR3. The sequences come from PBMCs, mostly from graft donor cells, collected 360 days after TCRalphabeta/CD19-depleted stem cell transplant. The chain couples TRBV20-1 to TRBJ1-1; no clear D. The source of this sequence is a boy in the first two years of life who had a stem cell transplant for acute myeloid leukemia, so the T cells may come from the graft donor. This CDR3 reads CSVATPMNTEAFF. For the CDR3, the DNA is TGCAGTGTCGCGACACCCATGAACACTGAAGCTTTCTTT.